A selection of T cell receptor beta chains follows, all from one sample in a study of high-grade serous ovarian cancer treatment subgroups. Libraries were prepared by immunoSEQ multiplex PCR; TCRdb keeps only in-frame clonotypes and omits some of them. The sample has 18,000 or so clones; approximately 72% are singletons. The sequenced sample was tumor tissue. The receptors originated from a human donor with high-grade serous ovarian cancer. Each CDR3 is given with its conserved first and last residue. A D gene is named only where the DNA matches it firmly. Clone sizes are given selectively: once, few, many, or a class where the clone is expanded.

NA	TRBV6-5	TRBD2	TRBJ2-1	CASSYSAGGDEQFF	TGTGCCAGCAGTTACTCGGCGGGAGGGGATGAGCAGTTCTTC
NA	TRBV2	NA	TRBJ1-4	CASLRTPSTNEKLFF	TGTGCCAGCCTACGGACCCCTTCAACTAATGAAAAACTGTTTTTT
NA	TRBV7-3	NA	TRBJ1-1	CASSQAETEGDTEAFF	TGCGCCAGCAGCCAAGCTGAAACGGAGGGGGACACTGAAGCTTTCTTT
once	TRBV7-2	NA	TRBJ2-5	CASSPYGAGETQYF	TGTGCCAGCAGCCCGTATGGGGCCGGTGAGACCCAGTACTTC
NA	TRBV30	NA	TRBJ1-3	CAWRGNGNTIYF	TGTGCCTGGAGGGGAAATGGAAACACCATATATTTT
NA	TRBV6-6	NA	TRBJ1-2	CASRGGPNRRGYTF	TGTGCCAGCCGCGGAGGCCCGAACAGACGCGGCTACACCTTC
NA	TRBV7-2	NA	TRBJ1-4	CASALGTTNEKLFF	TGTGCCAGCGCCCTTGGGACAACTAATGAAAAACTGTTTTTT
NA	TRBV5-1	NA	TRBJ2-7	CASSFMPGAYEQYF	TGCGCCAGCAGCTTTATGCCGGGGGCCTACGAGCAGTACTTC
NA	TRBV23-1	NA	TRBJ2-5	CASSQPGGAQETQYF	TGCGCCAGCAGTCAACCGGGCGGGGCTCAAGAGACCCAGTACTTC
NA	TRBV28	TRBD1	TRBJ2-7	CASSLPLPGQDQYF	TGTGCCAGCAGTTTACCCCTCCCGGGACAGGACCAGTACTTC
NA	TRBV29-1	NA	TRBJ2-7	CSGALSEPYEQYF	TGCAGCGGAGCCCTAAGCGAACCTTACGAGCAGTACTTC
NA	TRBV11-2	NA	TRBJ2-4	CASSGGWGADIQYF	TGTGCCAGCAGCGGTGGATGGGGGGCGGACATTCAGTACTTC
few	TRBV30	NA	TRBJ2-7	CAWRPKRGSRYEQYF	TGTGCCTGGAGGCCAAAAAGGGGCTCACGATACGAGCAGTACTTC
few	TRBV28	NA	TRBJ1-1	CASSLTQRNTEAFF	TGTGCCAGCAGTTTAACACAAAGGAACACTGAAGCTTTCTTT
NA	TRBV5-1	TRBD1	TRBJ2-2	CASSLTGGGSTGELFF	TGCGCCAGCAGCTTGACAGGGGGCGGAAGCACCGGGGAGCTGTTTTTT
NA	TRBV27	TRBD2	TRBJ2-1	CASSSPRGSGRYNEQFF	TGTGCCAGCAGTTCCCCCCGGGGTAGCGGGAGGTACAATGAGCAGTTCTTC
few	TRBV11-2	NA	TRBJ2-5	CASSLDLSLLGQETQYF	TGTGCCAGCAGCTTAGATCTGTCCCTGCTGGGGCAAGAGACCCAGTACTTC
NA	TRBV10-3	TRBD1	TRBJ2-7	CAAGTVRNEQYF	TGTGCCGCCGGGACAGTAAGGAACGAGCAGTACTTC
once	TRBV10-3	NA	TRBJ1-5	CASSYSGGNQPQHF	TGTGCCAGCAGTTACTCGGGCGGTAATCAGCCCCAGCATTTT
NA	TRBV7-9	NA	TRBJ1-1	CASSSSGTNTEAFF	TGTGCCAGCAGCTCCTCGGGGACGAACACTGAAGCTTTCTTT
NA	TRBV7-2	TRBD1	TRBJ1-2	CASSSGQGGSGYTF	TGTGCCAGCAGCTCCGGACAGGGAGGGTCTGGCTACACCTTC
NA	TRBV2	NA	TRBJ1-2	CASSYNLQGYSGYTF	TGTGCCAGCAGCTATAACCTACAGGGTTATAGTGGCTACACCTTC
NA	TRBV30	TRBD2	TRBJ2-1	CAWSQLAGNRNEQFF	TGTGCCTGGAGTCAACTAGCGGGAAATCGGAATGAGCAGTTCTTC
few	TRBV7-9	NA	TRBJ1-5	CASSLDVGHQPQHF	TGTGCCAGCAGCTTAGACGTGGGGCATCAGCCCCAGCATTTT
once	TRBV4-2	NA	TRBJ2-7	CASSQEGSVSEQYF	TGTGCCAGCAGCCAAGAAGGGAGCGTTTCCGAGCAGTACTTC
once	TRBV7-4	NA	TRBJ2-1	CASSLGGRTTYNEQFF	TGTGCCAGCAGCTTAGGAGGGAGGACTACCTACAATGAGCAGTTCTTC
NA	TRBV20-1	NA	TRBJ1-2	CSARTLYGYTF	TGCAGTGCTAGGACCCTCTATGGCTACACCTTC
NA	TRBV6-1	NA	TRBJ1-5	CASARIWGQPQHF	TGTGCCAGCGCGCGGATCTGGGGTCAGCCCCAGCATTTT
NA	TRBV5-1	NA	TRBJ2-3	CASSSGQTAQYF	TGCGCCAGCAGCTCAGGACAGACTGCGCAGTATTTT
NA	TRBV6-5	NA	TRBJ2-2	CASATPAGELFF	TGTGCCAGCGCTACCCCCGCCGGGGAGCTGTTTTTT
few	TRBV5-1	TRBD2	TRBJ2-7	CASSWRGEGSYEQYF	TGCGCCAGCAGCTGGCGGGGGGAGGGCTCCTACGAGCAGTACTTC
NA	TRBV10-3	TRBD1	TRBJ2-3	CAAGTQGAVVDTQYF	TGTGCCGCCGGAACGCAGGGGGCCGTTGTAGATACGCAGTATTTT
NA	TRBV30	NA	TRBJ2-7	CAWSTPTKEQYF	TGTGCCTGGAGTACCCCAACTAAGGAGCAGTACTTC
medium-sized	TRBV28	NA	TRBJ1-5	CASSPDPSNQPQHF	TGTGCCAGCAGCCCTGACCCTAGCAATCAGCCCCAGCATTTT
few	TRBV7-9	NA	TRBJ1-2	CASSLGQQADYGYTF	TGTGCCAGCAGCCTAGGACAGCAGGCGGACTATGGCTACACCTTC
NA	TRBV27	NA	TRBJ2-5	CASSPWLSETQYF	TGTGCCAGCAGCCCCTGGTTGAGCGAGACCCAGTACTTC
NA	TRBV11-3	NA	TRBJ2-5	CASGLAIFQETQYF	TGTGCCAGCGGCCTAGCCATTTTCCAAGAGACCCAGTACTTC
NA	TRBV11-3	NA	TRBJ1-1	CASSLRTVNTEAFF	TGTGCCAGCAGCTTAAGGACTGTGAACACTGAAGCTTTCTTT
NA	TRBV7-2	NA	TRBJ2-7	CASSFLGYEQYF	TGTGCCAGCAGCTTTTTAGGGTACGAGCAGTACTTC
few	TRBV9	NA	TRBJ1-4	CASSVGQLNEKLFF	TGTGCCAGCAGCGTAGGGCAGTTGAATGAAAAACTGTTTTTT
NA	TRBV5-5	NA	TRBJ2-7	CASSPVDSSSYEQYF	TGTGCCAGCAGCCCAGTCGACAGCTCGTCCTACGAGCAGTACTTC
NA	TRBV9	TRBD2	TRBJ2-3	CASSVWGLAGTDTQYF	TGTGCCAGCAGCGTATGGGGACTAGCGGGGACAGATACGCAGTATTTT
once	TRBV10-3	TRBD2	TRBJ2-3	CATSPGSGMREDTQYF	TGTGCCACCTCGCCTGGGAGCGGGATGAGGGAAGATACGCAGTATTTT
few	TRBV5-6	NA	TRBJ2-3	CASSLRSGTSTDTQYF	TGTGCCAGCAGCTTGAGGTCAGGAACTAGCACAGATACGCAGTATTTT
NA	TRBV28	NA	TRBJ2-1	CASSVGGIAGGYNEQFF	TGTGCCAGCAGTGTTGGGGGCATAGCGGGCGGTTACAATGAGCAGTTCTTC
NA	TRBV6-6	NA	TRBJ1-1	CASSATGANTEAFF	TGTGCCAGCAGTGCCACAGGTGCGAACACTGAAGCTTTCTTT
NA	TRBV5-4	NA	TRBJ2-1	CASSSRQTGNEQFF	TGTGCCAGCAGCTCGCGACAGACTGGAAATGAGCAGTTCTTC
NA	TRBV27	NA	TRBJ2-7	CASSFGFPPKEQYF	TGTGCCAGCAGTTTTGGGTTCCCCCCTAAGGAGCAGTACTTC
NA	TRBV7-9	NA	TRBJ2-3	CASSYGTPDTQYF	TGTGCCAGCAGCTACGGGACCCCAGATACGCAGTATTTT
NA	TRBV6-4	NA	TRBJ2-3	CASSPGHGSTDTQYF	TGTGCCAGCAGTCCGGGACACGGATCCACAGATACGCAGTATTTT